Below are 31 T cell receptor beta chains sequenced from a single sample in a study of glioma-infiltrating T cells. TCR alpha and beta CDR3 regions were amplified from RNA using iRepertoire nested multiplex PCR. One entry per CDR3 protein results from TCRdb running MiXCR on the multiplex PCR reads. The table records 20,000 to 25,000 distinct CDR3 sequences, under 30% of them present only once. The source material was glioma tissue, nonneoplastic brain tissue, or PBMCs (not recorded which). Receptors were obtained from a human donor with low-grade glioma or glioblastoma, undergoing nonglioma brain surgery, or in good health (not recorded which).

V gene TRBV19 combines with J gene TRBJ2-7; D is unresolved. Looked up from germline, CDR1 is LNHDA and CDR2 is SQIVND (reference sequence). Trimming shortened V by 1 base and J by 1 base, and 8 bases separated the two germline ends. This CDR3 contains 14 residues. The DNA of the CDR3 is TGTGCCAGTAGTATAGTTGGAAGTTCCTACGAGCAGTACTTC. It codes for CASSIVGSSYEQYF. The variable domain in full, with the rest retrieved from reference TRBV19 and TRBJ2-7, is DGGITQSPKYLFRKEGQNVTLSCEQNLNHDAMYWYRQDPGQGLRLIYYSQIVNDFQKGDIAEGYSVSREKKESFPLTVTSAQKNPTAFYLCASSIVGSSYEQYFGPGTRLTVT.

The chain uses TRBV12-3 or TRBV12-4 and TRBJ1-3, with D hard to call. The V and J ends lost 3 bases and 0 bases respectively, with 12 bases between them. CDR3 size: 16 residues. This CDR3 is CASSFEGSPSGNTIYF. In DNA form, the CDR3 reads TGTGCCAGCAGTTTCGAAGGGAGCCCCTCTGGAAACACCATATATTTT.

At least ten counts were recorded for this clonotype. The V gene is TRBV14, the J gene TRBJ2-3; a possible D gene is TRBD1 (5 bases). This CDR3 comprises 13 residues. The V and J ends lost 6 bases and 2 bases respectively, with 9 bases between them. CDR1 and CDR2 from the germline V gene are SGHDN and FVKESK. The CDR3 is CASRRTLTDTQYF. The DNA for the CDR3 is TGTGCCAGCAGGCGGACACTCACAGATACGCAGTATTTT.

This clonotype was recorded a few times. This chain connects TRBV19 to TRBJ2-7, with D perhaps TRBD1 or TRBD2 (5 bases each). CDR3 length: 14 amino acids. Germline lookup yields CDR1 LNHDA and CDR2 SQIVND (reference sequence). Trimming shortened V by 5 bases and J by 2 bases, and 13 bases separated the two germline ends. The CDR3, as DNA: TGTGCCAGTAGTTTCCGGGACGGTACCTACGAGCAGTACTTC. Translation: CASSFRDGTYEQYF.

This clonotype is judged medium-sized. For the CDR3, the DNA is TGTGCCAGCAGCCAGCAGGGGATCACTGAAGCTTTCTTT. It translates to CASSQQGITEAFF. The chain employs TRBV3-1 and TRBJ1-1, with D perhaps TRBD1 (6 bases). Looked up from germline, CDR1 is LGHDT and CDR2 is YNNKEL (reference sequence). CDR3 length: 13 amino acids. Trimming took 3 bases from V and 4 from J, leaving 9 bases between them.

This clonotype was detected many times. This chain links TRBV4-1 with TRBJ1-2, with D perhaps TRBD1 (6 bases). The CDR3 is 13 residues long. CDR1 is MGHRA, CDR2 YSYEKL, per germline. The V gene lost 3 bases and the J gene lost 4 bases, with 9 bases spanning the gap. The CDR3 loop reads CASSQTGIYGYTF. The CDR3 DNA is TGCGCCAGCAGCCAGACAGGAATCTATGGCTACACCTTC.

This clonotype is labeled as medium-sized (0.01 to 0.1%). The V call is TRBV6-6, the J call TRBJ1-5; no clear D gene. The V end lost 2 bases, the J end lost 5 bases, and 7 bases lay between the germline ends. From germline, CDR1 is MNHNY and CDR2 SVGAGI (reference sequence). This CDR3 comprises 13 residues. For the CDR3, the DNA is TGTGCCAGCAGTTACGGACCGGATCAGCCCCAGCATTTT. Amino acid sequence: CASSYGPDQPQHF.

Worth noting for this clonotype: This sequence may be a read error, since a much larger clone differs from it by one base. The gene calls are TRBV27 and TRBJ2-3; 9 bases fit TRBD1. CDR1 and CDR2 from the germline V gene are MNHEY and SMNVEV (reference sequence). The CDR3 consists of 18 residues. V dropped 3 bases and J dropped 3; count of bases not matched to a gene: 13. As DNA, the CDR3 is TGTGCCAGCAGTTTCCCGCCCGGACAGGGGCCCCGGACAGATACGCAGTATTTT. Amino acid sequence: CASSFPPGQGPRTDTQYF.

The sample holds many counts of this clonotype. V gene TRBV7-2 combines with J gene TRBJ2-3; the D gene is possibly TRBD2 (6 bases). The V gene's germline CDR1 is SGHTA and CDR2 FQGNSA. Trimming took off 5 bases at V and 1 base at J, with 10 bases between the two ends. CDR3 length equals 14 residues. The chain's CDR3 is CASSPGSGTDTQYF. The CDR3 coding sequence is TGTGCCAGCAGCCCCGGGAGCGGCACAGATACGCAGTATTTT. Variable domain in full (rest from reference TRBV7-2 and TRBJ2-3): GAGVSQSPSNKVTEKGKDVELRCDPISGHTALYWYRQSLGQGLEFLIYFQGNSAPDKSGLPSDRFSAERTGGSVSTLTIQRTQQEDSAVYLCASSPGSGTDTQYFGPGTRLTVL.

This clonotype was observed at least ten times. This chain joins TRBV6-1 and TRBJ1-6; a weak D match, TRBD1 (6 bases). The germline V gene encodes CDR1 MNHNS and CDR2 SASEGT. The CDR3 sequence is 13 residues long. V dropped 6 bases and J dropped 9 bases, with 12 bases sitting between them. The CDR3: CASSRTEGSPLHF. CDR3 nucleotides: TGTGCCAGCAGCCGGACAGAGGGTTCACCCCTCCACTTT.

Of note for this clonotype: One end of the junction varies from germline; a read error may be responsible. The V and J genes are TRBV28 and TRBJ2-5; D possibly matches TRBD1 or TRBD2 (6 bases each). The CDR3 is 16 amino acids. Germline CDR1 and CDR2: MDHEN and SYDVKM. Written as DNA, the CDR3 is TGTGCCAGCAGGACCCCGCGGGACACTACACAAGAGATCCAGTACTTC. Translated, it gives CASRTPRDTTQEIQYF. The entire variable domain, with the rest obtained from reference TRBV28 and TRBJ2-5, is as follows: DVKVTQSSRYLVKRTGEKVFLECVQDMDHENMFWYRQDPGLGLRLIYFSYDVKMKEKGDIPEGYSVSREKKERFSLILESASTNQTSMYLCASRTPRDTTQEIQYFGPGTRLLVL.

V is TRBV19 and J is TRBJ1-2, with D perhaps matching TRBD1 (6 bases). The CDR3 runs 13 residues. V dropped 7 bases and J dropped 6 bases, with 15 bases sitting between them. Germline assignment: CDR1 LNHDA and CDR2 SQIVND (reference sequence). Here the CDR3 DNA reads TGTGCCAGTATTATCCTGGGACATAATGGCTACACCTTC. Translated, it gives CASIILGHNGYTF.

This clonotype was counted a few times. The rearrangement links TRBV4-1 to TRBJ1-1; 9 nucleotides agree with TRBD1. Germline lookup yields CDR1 MGHRA and CDR2 YSYEKL. CDR3 length: 13 amino acids. J was trimmed by 4 bases and V by 3 bases; bases with no gene match: 0. CDR3 coding DNA: TGCGCCAGCAGCCAGGGACAGGGCACTGAAGCTTTCTTT. It codes for CASSQGQGTEAFF.

With regard to this clonotype: With a much larger clone just one base away, this may be a read error. Because the CDR3 is missing its conserved closing phenylalanine or tryptophan, this is likely a read error. The J gene is TRBJ1-5, the V gene TRBV20-1; D gene ambiguous. Germline V gives CDR1 DFQATT, CDR2 SNEGSKA (reference sequence). The CDR3 is 15 residues long. V lost 0 bases and J lost 2, with 11 bases in between. For the CDR3, the DNA is TGCAGTGCTAGAGATAAGGGTGATGGCAATCAGCCCCAGCATCTT. It codes for CSARDKGDGNQPQHL.

The chain joins TRBV11-2 to TRBJ2-5; a weak D match, TRBD2 (5 bases). V gave up 1 base and J gave up 4 bases, with 13 bases separating them. This CDR3 spans 15 amino acids. The germline CDR1 and CDR2 sequences are SGHAT and FQNNGV. CDR3: CASSLVTLEGETQYF. CDR3 nucleotides: TGTGCCAGCAGCTTAGTGACTCTCGAGGGAGAGACCCAGTACTTC.

This chain uses TRBV3-1 with TRBJ2-3; 9 nucleotides line up with TRBD2. The V gene's germline CDR1 is LGHDT and CDR2 YNNKEL (reference sequence). V shed 0 bases and J 0 bases; nucleotides not matched to a gene: 10. The CDR3 is 19 amino acids. DNA for the CDR3: TGTGCCAGCAGCCAAGATCGAGATAGCGGGGGAGTTAGCACAGATACGCAGTATTTT. It specifies CASSQDRDSGGVSTDTQYF.

This clonotype appeared many times. With a much larger clone just one base away, this may be a read error. The V call is TRBV5-4, the J call TRBJ1-1; 7 positions match TRBD1. Per germline, CDR1 SGHNT and CDR2 YYREEE (reference sequence). The CDR3 loop spans 11 amino acids. The CDR3 spells CARSLGGKAFF. In nucleotides, the CDR3 is TGTGCCCGCAGCTTAGGGGGCAAAGCTTTCTTT.

By frequency in the sample, this clonotype is medium-sized (0.01 to 0.1%). CDR3 nucleotide sequence: TGTGCCAGCCACACTCGGACAGGGTGGATGACGAACACCGGGGAGCTGTTTTTT. Residues: CASHTRTGWMTNTGELFF. V usage is TRBV6-1 and J usage is TRBJ2-2, with TRBD1 identical over 8 bases. The CDR3 spans 18 residues. Germline V lookup: CDR1 MNHNS, CDR2 SASEGT. J lost 0 bases, V lost 8 bases, and 14 bases had no gene match.

This clonotype was counted at least ten times. The chain employs TRBV27 and TRBJ2-4, with TRBD1 matching over 9 bases. The germline gives CDR1 MNHEY, CDR2 SMNVEV (reference sequence). V dropped 6 bases and J dropped 5; count of bases not matched to a gene: 2. The CDR3 covers 13 residues. This CDR3 reads CASRRTGENIQYF. The CDR3 bases are TGTGCCAGCAGAAGGACAGGGGAAAACATTCAGTACTTC.

This clonotype was seen repeatedly, ten times or more. One end of the junction is discordant with germline, which a read error may explain. V and J are TRBV7-7 and TRBJ1-1; possibly TRBD1 for D (6 bases). CDR1 and CDR2 from the germline V gene are SSHAT and FNYEAQ (reference sequence). This CDR3 comprises 13 residues. The CDR3 bases are TGTGCTAGCAGCCAAGGACAGCACACTGAAGCTTTCTTT. Translating it yields CASSQGQHTEAFF.

This clonotype has at least ten counts. V and J are TRBV20-1 and TRBJ2-7; a possible D gene is TRBD2 (6 bases). Looked up from germline, CDR1 is DFQATT and CDR2 is SNEGSKA (reference sequence). V was pared by 0 bases and J by 4 bases, with 7 bases between. CDR3 length: 12 amino acids. The CDR3 nucleotides read TGCAGTGCTAGAGATAGCGGATACGAGCAGTACTTC. This gives the protein CSARDSGYEQYF.

This chain uses TRBV20-1 with TRBJ2-1; D might be TRBD2 (6 bases). Trimming shortened V by 2 bases and J by 6 bases, and 23 bases separated the two germline ends. This CDR3 contains 17 residues. From germline, CDR1 is DFQATT and CDR2 SNEGSKA (reference sequence). The CDR3 loop reads CSARNPTSLRSINEQFF. The CDR3 DNA follows: TGCAGTGCTAGAAACCCCACTAGCCTGAGGTCCATCAATGAGCAGTTCTTC.

This clonotype has more than one count but fewer than ten. The J gene is TRBJ1-3, the V gene TRBV7-3; unclear D gene. CDR1 SGHTA and CDR2 FQGTGA come from the germline V gene. The CDR3 has 13 amino acids. Trimming removed 5 bases at V and 4 bases at J, with 9 bases between. Written as DNA, the CDR3 is TGTGCCAGCAGCCATACCTTCGGAAACACCATATATTTT. Translated, it gives CASSHTFGNTIYF.

V gene TRBV27 combines with J gene TRBJ1-5, with D possibly being TRBD1 (6 bases). The CDR3 is 14 amino acids. The V end was cut by 11 bases, the J end by 2 bases, with 16 bases between. Germline V gene sequence: CDR1 MNHEY, CDR2 SMNVEV (reference sequence). The CDR3 nucleotides are TGTGCCTCAAGGGACATTTACGGCAATCAGCCCCAGCATTTT. Translating it yields CASRDIYGNQPQHF.

Ten or more counts support this clonotype. The gene calls are TRBV28 and TRBJ1-2, with D hard to call. Trimming removed 9 bases from V and 3 bases from J, with 23 bases in between. The CDR3 runs 16 residues. Germline CDR1 and CDR2: MDHEN and SYDVKM. The CDR3 here is CASEFGGFSRDYGYTF. For the CDR3, the DNA is TGTGCCAGTGAATTCGGAGGATTTAGTAGAGACTATGGCTACACCTTC.

This clonotype has more than one count but fewer than ten. This chain links TRBV29-1 with TRBJ1-1; D remains ambiguous. The CDR3 contains 15 residues. Germline V gene sequence: CDR1 SQVTM, CDR2 ANQGSEA. The V gene lost 4 bases and the J gene lost 0 bases, with 15 bases spanning the gap. This chain's CDR3 is CSVAAQPNMNTEAFF. CDR3 nucleotides: TGCAGCGTTGCAGCCCAACCGAACATGAACACTGAAGCTTTCTTT.

Notes on this clonotype: The junction departs from the called germline gene at one end, perhaps through a read error. The rearrangement uses TRBV6-2 or TRBV6-3 and TRBJ2-1, with TRBD2 matching over 11 bases. CDR3 length: 15 amino acids. The germline CDR1 and CDR2 sequences are MNHEY and SVGEGT. The CDR3 DNA reads TGTGCCAGCACCGAGGTAGCGGGGGGGAAGCATGATCAGTTCTTC. Protein: CASTEVAGGKHDQFF.

Of note for this clonotype: A much larger clone sits a single nucleotide away, making a read error possible. V gene TRBV2 combines with J gene TRBJ2-7, with D possibly TRBD2 on 5 matching bases. The germline V gene encodes CDR1 SNHLY and CDR2 FYNNEI. The CDR3 covers 11 residues. DNA for the CDR3: TGTGCCTGCAGTGAACCGGGGGAGCAGTACTTC. This translates into CACSEPGEQYF.

This clonotype showed up just a few times. This CDR3 reads CASSQEKNQPQHF. Here the CDR3 DNA reads TGCGCCAGCAGCCAAGAAAAGAATCAGCCCCAGCATTTT. This chain joins TRBV4-3 and TRBJ1-5; no definite D call. The CDR3 covers 13 residues. The germline V gene has CDR1 LGHNA and CDR2 YSLEER. V was trimmed by 0 bases and J by 4 bases, leaving 4 bases between them.

The J gene is TRBJ2-5, the V gene TRBV12-3 or TRBV12-4, with 8 bases lining up with TRBD2. J lost 13 bases, V lost 6 bases, and 19 bases had no gene match. CDR3 length: 15 amino acids. The CDR3 region has the DNA TGTGCCAGCAGCTCCTTAGCGGGGCCGACTCAGTCACCGTACTTC. Protein: CASSSLAGPTQSPYF.

This clonotype was detected many times. This chain connects TRBV4-3 to TRBJ2-7, with D possibly matching TRBD1 (5 bases). CDR3 length: 14 residues. Looked up from germline, CDR1 is LGHNA and CDR2 is YSLEER. Trimming pared 4 bases from V and 0 bases from J, leaving 10 bases between. Here the CDR3 reads CASSPGLNSYEQYF. The CDR3 DNA sequence: TGCGCCAGCAGCCCAGGGTTAAACTCCTACGAGCAGTACTTC.